This TCR beta chain was sequenced during a study of blood T cell repertoires in COVID-19. At the level of the study: The United States, Italy and Spain supplied acute and convalescent COVID-19 samples. PBMCs, B-cell-depleted T cells, or T cells provided the cDNA or gDNA that made up the material.

Per the original methods: Cell counts per sample came from amplifying reference gene primers. Generated by immunoSEQ multiplex PCR, the TCRdb table keeps only in-frame clones and is missing some. V and J calls and clone size are copied from that table; D and trimming were computed from the DNA. The sample has some 170,000 clones, approximately 78% seen once. Trimming at V came to 5 bases and at J to 10 bases, leaving 9 bases not matched to a gene. Germline loops: CDR1 MNHEY, CDR2 SVGAGI. This CDR3 region has 13 residues. Source material: peripheral blood. The sequence derives from a human donor in a cohort sampled during active COVID-19. This sequence joins TRBV6-5 and TRBJ1-2; TRBD1 aligns across 8 bases. DNA for the CDR3: TGTGCCAGCAGTAAACGGACAGGGAGCGACTACACCTTC. This gives the protein CASSKRTGSDYTF.